This is a list of T cell receptor beta chains from one sample in a study of neurological immune-mediated disorders. TCRdb used MiXCR to reprocess the 5' RACE reads, holding one entry per CDR3 protein. This table has approximately 36,000 distinct CDR3 sequences, about 3.3% appearing once. The specimen sequenced was PBMCs. The source is a woman aged 55-70 years with multiple sclerosis. The CDR3 runs from the conserved cysteine through the conserved F or W. Each record gives: V gene, D gene, clone size, J gene, CDR3 DNA, CDR3 protein. A D gene is named only where the DNA matches it firmly. Size values are once, few and many counts, or a class for expanded clones, and some rows have none.

TRBV20-1	TRBD1	many	TRBJ1-2	TGCAGCCAACAGGGACAGGGGGCTGGTGGCTACACCTTC	CSQQGQGAGGYTF
TRBV5-1	-	many	TRBJ2-2	TGCGCCAGCAGCTTGACACCACCGAACACCGGGGAGCTGTTTTTT	CASSLTPPNTGELFF
TRBV30	-	few	TRBJ1-5	TGTGCCTGGAAACGTCCTACAGGGTCAGGCAATCAGCCCCAGCATTTT	CAWKRPTGSGNQPQHF
TRBV20-1	-	-	TRBJ2-7	TGCAGTGCTAGAGGTCCGACCTACGAGCAGTACTTC	CSARGPTYEQYF
TRBV3-1	-	many	TRBJ2-4	TGTGCCAGCAGCCAGGAACCGGGACCATACATTCAGTACTTC	CASSQEPGPYIQYF
TRBV20-1	TRBD1	many	TRBJ1-1	TGCAGTGTTCCGGGACAGGGGGAAACTGAAGCTTTCTTT	CSVPGQGETEAFF
TRBV20-1	TRBD1	many	TRBJ2-3	TGCAGTGCTAGAGGTCCCGGGACAGGGAGGCCAGATACGCAGTATTTT	CSARGPGTGRPDTQYF
TRBV5-1	-	many	TRBJ2-1	TGCGCCAGCAGTGGGGGGAACTCCTACAATGAGCAGTTCTTC	CASSGGNSYNEQFF
TRBV5-6	-	many	TRBJ1-4	TGTGCCAGCAGCTTGTATCGCAAGTCAACTAATGAAAAACTGTTTTTT	CASSLYRKSTNEKLFF
TRBV29-1	-	many	TRBJ2-2	TGCAGCGGGCGGACGCAGGAGGTTGGGGAGCTGTTTTTT	CSGRTQEVGELFF
TRBV6-2/TRBV6-3	TRBD2	many	TRBJ2-5	TGTGCCAGCAGTTGGAGCGGGAACCAAGAGACCCAGTACTTC	CASSWSGNQETQYF
TRBV7-6	-	many	TRBJ1-2	TGTGCCAGCAGCTTTTCTGAGGGCGTGGGGGGCTACACCTTC	CASSFSEGVGGYTF
TRBV5-1	-	many	TRBJ1-6	TGCGCCAGCAGCATAGAAACAGGGATCTCACCCCTCCACTTT	CASSIETGISPLHF
TRBV5-1	-	many	TRBJ1-1	TGCGCCAGTAGACTAGGTACTGAAGCTTTCTTT	CASRLGTEAFF
TRBV7-9	-	many	TRBJ1-2	TGTGCCAGCAGCACCCCACAGGGAAGGAACTATGGCTACACCTTC	CASSTPQGRNYGYTF
TRBV20-1	-	many	TRBJ2-2	TGCAGTGCTAATAGGGCTACTAACCCCATCGGGGAGCTGTTTTTT	CSANRATNPIGELFF
TRBV10-3	-	many	TRBJ1-1	TGTGCCATCAGTGAGAATGGATATGAAGCTTTCTTT	CAISENGYEAFF
TRBV20-1	TRBD2	many	TRBJ2-3	TGCAGTAGCGGGGCCCTACGGGATACGCAGTATTTT	CSSGALRDTQYF
TRBV2	-	many	TRBJ1-2	TGTGCCAGCAGTGAGAGGGGCTCTAGTTATGGCTACACCTTC	CASSERGSSYGYTF
TRBV11-1	-	many	TRBJ2-1	TGTGCCAGCAGCTTAAGCCCCGACTTGGAGCAGTTCTTC	CASSLSPDLEQFF
TRBV20-1	-	many	TRBJ1-2	TGCAGTGCTCGCAGTGGGGGTAGCTATGGCTACACCTTC	CSARSGGSYGYTF
TRBV12-3/TRBV12-4	-	many	TRBJ1-2	TGTGCCAGCAGGCCCCCGGCGGGGGCGCTCTATGGCTACACCTTC	CASRPPAGALYGYTF
TRBV5-1	-	many	TRBJ1-1	TGCGCCAGCAGCGGAGAGGGGAACACTGAAGCTTTCTTT	CASSGEGNTEAFF
TRBV5-1	TRBD1	many	TRBJ2-7	TGCGCCAGCAGCTTGGTGGGGCGACAGGGATACTCCTACGAGCAGTACTTC	CASSLVGRQGYSYEQYF
TRBV12-3/TRBV12-4	TRBD1	many	TRBJ1-2	TGTGCCAGCAGGTCGACCGGGACAGGGTCTTACACCTTC	CASRSTGTGSYTF
TRBV20-1	-	many	TRBJ1-2	TGCAGTGCTAGCGGCGGTAACTATGGCTACACCTTC	CSASGGNYGYTF
TRBV5-1	-	many	TRBJ2-5	TGCGCCAGCAGCTTGGAGGGACCTCTGGGGACCCAGTACTTC	CASSLEGPLGTQYF
TRBV5-1	TRBD1	many	TRBJ2-7	TGCGCCAGCAGCTCGGAGGACAGGGTGGGTTACGAGCAGTACTTC	CASSSEDRVGYEQYF
TRBV4-1	-	many	TRBJ1-1	TGCGCCAGCAGCCGGGGGGAAGTGAACACTGAAGCTTTCTTT	CASSRGEVNTEAFF
TRBV14	-	many	TRBJ2-2	TGTGCCAGCAGCCAAGATATTGGCACCGGGGAGCTGTTTTTT	CASSQDIGTGELFF